This T cell receptor (beta chain) was found in a study of CD8 T cells in Susac syndrome. Study-wide findings and caveats: It was acknowledged in the study that the number of individuals who were included in its TCR sequencing and HLA analysis was relatively small.

Random-hexamer reverse transcription was applied to about 0.45 to 1 ug RNA. By means of immunoSEQ multiplex PCR, TCR beta CDR3 spanning 54 Vbeta and 13 Jbeta underwent amplification. From the immunoSEQ multiplex PCR reads, TCRdb called clonotypes with MiXCR, one entry per CDR3 protein. Of approximately 230,000 distinct CDR3 sequences listed, just under 95% are singletons. Negative isolation yielded CD4+ and CD8+ T cells, and FACS enriched TEMRA cells. Notes on this clonotype: The target antigen is unknown.

Germline trimming cut 4 bases from V and 6 bases from J; bases unmatched to any gene: 5. The CDR3 is 14 residues long. Looked up from germline, CDR1 is MGHRA and CDR2 is YSYEKL. The gene calls are TRBV4-1 and TRBJ2-2; TRBD1 matches at 7 bases. The sequence was obtained from a human donor with multiple sclerosis. The sample consisted of CD4+ T cells from PBMCs. CDR3 sequence (DNA): TGCGCCAGCAGCCGACCAGGGGGTGCCGGGGAGCTGTTTTTT. It is translated as CASSRPGGAGELFF.